This T cell receptor (beta chain) was obtained from a study of blood T cell repertoires in COVID-19. Study-level information: COVID-19 samples collected from the United States, Italy and Spain covered acute and convalescent phases. Sources were T cells, B-cell-depleted T cells, or PBMCs; the material itself was cDNA or gDNA.

Per the study methods: Reference gene primer amplification gave nucleated cell count estimates. Here immunoSEQ multiplex PCR was the method, and the copy in TCRdb shows in-frame clones only, minus some. The DNA was the basis for D and trimming; V, J and clone size are from that table. The repertoire holds about 260,000 clones, around 87% seen once, with 2.2% in the top ten. Trimming pared 9 bases from V and 4 bases from J, leaving 6 bases between. This CDR3 region has 10 residues. Germline V gene sequence: CDR1 LNHDA, CDR2 SQIVND (reference sequence). The sequence was collected from a woman between 45 and 65 years old who had recovered from COVID-19. The chain carries TRBV19 and TRBJ1-2; no clear D gene. The sample consisted of peripheral blood. CDR3 DNA: TGTGCCAGCGGGAGCTATGGCTACACCTTC. Translation: CASGSYGYTF.